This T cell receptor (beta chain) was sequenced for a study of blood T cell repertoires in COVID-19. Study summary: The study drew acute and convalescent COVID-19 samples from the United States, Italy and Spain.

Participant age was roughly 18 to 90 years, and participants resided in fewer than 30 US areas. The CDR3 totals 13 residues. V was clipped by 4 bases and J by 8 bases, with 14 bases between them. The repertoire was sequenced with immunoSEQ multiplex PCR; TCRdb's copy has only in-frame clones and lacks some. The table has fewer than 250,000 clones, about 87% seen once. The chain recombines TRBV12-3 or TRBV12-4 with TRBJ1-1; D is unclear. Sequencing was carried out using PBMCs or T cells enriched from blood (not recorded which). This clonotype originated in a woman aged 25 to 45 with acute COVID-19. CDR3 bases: TGTGCCAGCAGTTCGGGGTTAGGCCTCGAAGCTTTCTTT. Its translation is CASSSGLGLEAFF.